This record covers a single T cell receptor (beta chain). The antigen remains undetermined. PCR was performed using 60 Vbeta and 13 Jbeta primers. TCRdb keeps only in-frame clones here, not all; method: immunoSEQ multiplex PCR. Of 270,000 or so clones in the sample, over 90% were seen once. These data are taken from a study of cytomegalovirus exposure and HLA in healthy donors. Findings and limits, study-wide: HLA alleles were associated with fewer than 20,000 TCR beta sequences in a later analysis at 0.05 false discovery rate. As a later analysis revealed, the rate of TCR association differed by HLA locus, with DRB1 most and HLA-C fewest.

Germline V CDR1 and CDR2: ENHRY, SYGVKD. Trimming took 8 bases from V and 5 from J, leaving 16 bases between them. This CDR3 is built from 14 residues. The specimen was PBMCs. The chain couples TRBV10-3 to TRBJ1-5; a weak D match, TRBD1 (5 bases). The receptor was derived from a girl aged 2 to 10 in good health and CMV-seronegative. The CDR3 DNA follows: TGTGCCATCGCGAATACAGGTTCGGATCAGCCCCAGCATTTT. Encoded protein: CAIANTGSDQPQHF.